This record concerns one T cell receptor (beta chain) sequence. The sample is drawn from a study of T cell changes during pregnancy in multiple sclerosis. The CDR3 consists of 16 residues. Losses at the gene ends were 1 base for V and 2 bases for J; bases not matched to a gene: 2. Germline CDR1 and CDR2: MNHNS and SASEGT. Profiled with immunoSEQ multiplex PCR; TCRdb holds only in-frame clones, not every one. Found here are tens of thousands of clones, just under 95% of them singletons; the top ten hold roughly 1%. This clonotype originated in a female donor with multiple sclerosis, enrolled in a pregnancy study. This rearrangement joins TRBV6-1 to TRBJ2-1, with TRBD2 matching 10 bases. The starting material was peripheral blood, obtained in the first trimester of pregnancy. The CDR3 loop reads CASSEVAGGTYNEQFF. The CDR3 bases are TGTGCCAGCAGTGAAGTAGCGGGGGGTACCTACAATGAGCAGTTCTTC.